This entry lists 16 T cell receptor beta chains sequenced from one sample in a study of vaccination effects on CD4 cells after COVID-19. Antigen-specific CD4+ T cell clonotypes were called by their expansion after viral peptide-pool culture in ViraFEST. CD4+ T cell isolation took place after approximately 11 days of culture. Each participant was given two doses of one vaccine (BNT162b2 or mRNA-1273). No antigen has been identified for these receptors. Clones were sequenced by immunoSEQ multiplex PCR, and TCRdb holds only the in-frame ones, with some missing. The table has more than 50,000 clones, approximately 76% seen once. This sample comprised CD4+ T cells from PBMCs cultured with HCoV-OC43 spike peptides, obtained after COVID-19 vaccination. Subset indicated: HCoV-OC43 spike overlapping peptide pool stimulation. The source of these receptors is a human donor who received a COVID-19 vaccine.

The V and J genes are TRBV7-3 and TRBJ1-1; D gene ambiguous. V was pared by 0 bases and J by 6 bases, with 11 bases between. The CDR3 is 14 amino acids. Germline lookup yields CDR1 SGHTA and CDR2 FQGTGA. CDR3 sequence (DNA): TGTGCCAGCAGCTTAACGGCGGCAGCGTCTGAAGCTTTCTTT. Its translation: CASSLTAAASEAFF.

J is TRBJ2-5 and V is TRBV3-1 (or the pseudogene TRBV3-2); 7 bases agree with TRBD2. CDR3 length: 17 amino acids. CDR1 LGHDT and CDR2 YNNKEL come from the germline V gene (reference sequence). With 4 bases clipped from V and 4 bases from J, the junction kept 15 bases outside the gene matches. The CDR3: CASSRRLSGVSPETQYF. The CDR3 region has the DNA TGTGCCAGCAGCCGTAGGCTAAGCGGGGTGTCCCCAGAGACCCAGTACTTC.

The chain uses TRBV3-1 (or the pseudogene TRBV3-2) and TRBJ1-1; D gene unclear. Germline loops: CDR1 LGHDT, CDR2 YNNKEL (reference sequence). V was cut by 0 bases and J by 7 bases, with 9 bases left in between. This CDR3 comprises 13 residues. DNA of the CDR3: TGTGCCAGCAGCCAAGAGGAACGGTTTGAAGCTTTCTTT. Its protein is CASSQEERFEAFF.

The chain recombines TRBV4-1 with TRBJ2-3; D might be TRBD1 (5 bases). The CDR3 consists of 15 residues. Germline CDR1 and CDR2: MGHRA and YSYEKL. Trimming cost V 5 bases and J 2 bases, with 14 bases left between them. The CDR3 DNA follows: TGCGCCAGCAGCGATAATAAGGGGATCACAGATACGCAGTATTTT. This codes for CASSDNKGITDTQYF.

CDR3 region: CASSRDRWRGTEAFF. The CDR3 DNA follows: TGTGCCAGTAGCAGGGACAGGTGGCGTGGCACTGAAGCTTTCTTT. The J gene is TRBJ1-1, the V gene TRBV19, with TRBD1 identical over 8 bases. The CDR3 covers 15 residues. The ends lost 6 bases at V and 4 bases at J; junction bases unmatched: 10. The V gene's germline CDR1 is LNHDA and CDR2 SQIVND (reference sequence).

The CDR3 sequence: CASSFRVLSADTQYF. CDR3 DNA sequence: TGTGCCAGCAGCTTTAGAGTCCTAAGTGCAGATACGCAGTATTTT. This chain links TRBV7-2 with TRBJ2-3; D gene ambiguous. Trimming removed 3 bases at V and 4 bases at J, with 14 bases between. The CDR3 runs 15 residues. Per germline, CDR1 SGHTA and CDR2 FQGNSA.

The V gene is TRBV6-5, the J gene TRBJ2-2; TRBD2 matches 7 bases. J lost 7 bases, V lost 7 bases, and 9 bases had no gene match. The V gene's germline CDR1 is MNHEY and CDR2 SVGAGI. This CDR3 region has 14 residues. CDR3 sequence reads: CASTRVGGDGELFF. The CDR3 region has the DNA TGTGCCAGCACCCGCGTGGGGGGGGACGGGGAGCTGTTTTTT.

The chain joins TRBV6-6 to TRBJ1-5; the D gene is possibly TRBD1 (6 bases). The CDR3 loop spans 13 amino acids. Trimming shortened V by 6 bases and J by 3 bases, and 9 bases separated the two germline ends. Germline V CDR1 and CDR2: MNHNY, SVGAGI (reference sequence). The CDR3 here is CASSGQLNQPQHF. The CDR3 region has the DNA TGTGCCAGCAGCGGACAGCTCAATCAGCCCCAGCATTTT.

CDR3 sequence: CASSLAGTGGGQETQYF. The CDR3 region has the DNA TGCGCCAGCAGCTTGGCGGGGACAGGGGGGGGCCAAGAGACCCAGTACTTC. This sequence joins TRBV5-1 and TRBJ2-5; 11 bases map to TRBD1. V lost 0 bases to trimming and J lost 1 base; unmatched junction nucleotides: 5. CDR1 and CDR2 from the germline V gene are SGHRS and YFSETQ. CDR3 size: 17 residues.

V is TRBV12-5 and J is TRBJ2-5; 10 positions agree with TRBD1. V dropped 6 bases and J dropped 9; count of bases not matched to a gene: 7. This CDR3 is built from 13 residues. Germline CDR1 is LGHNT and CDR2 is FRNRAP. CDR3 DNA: TGTGCTAGTGGAGGGACAGGGGCCAGGGCCCAGTACTTC. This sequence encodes CASGGTGARAQYF.

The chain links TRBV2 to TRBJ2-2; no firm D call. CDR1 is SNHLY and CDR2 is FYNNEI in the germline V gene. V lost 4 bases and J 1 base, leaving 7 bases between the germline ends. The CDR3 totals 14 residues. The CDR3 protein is CASSGQQNTGELFF. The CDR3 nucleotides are TGTGCCAGCAGTGGACAACAGAACACCGGGGAGCTGTTTTTT.

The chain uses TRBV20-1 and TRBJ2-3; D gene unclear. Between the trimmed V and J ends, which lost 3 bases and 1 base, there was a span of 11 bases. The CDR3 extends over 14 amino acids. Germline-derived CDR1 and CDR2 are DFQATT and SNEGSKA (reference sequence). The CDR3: CSASPDLGTDTQYF. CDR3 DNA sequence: TGCAGTGCTAGTCCCGACTTGGGCACAGATACGCAGTATTTT.

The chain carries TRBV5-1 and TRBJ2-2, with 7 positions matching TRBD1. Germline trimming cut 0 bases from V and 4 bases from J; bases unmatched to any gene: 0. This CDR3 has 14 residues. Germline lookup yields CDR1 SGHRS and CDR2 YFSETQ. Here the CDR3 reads CASSLGTGTGELFF. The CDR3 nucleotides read TGCGCCAGCAGCTTGGGGACAGGCACCGGGGAGCTGTTTTTT.

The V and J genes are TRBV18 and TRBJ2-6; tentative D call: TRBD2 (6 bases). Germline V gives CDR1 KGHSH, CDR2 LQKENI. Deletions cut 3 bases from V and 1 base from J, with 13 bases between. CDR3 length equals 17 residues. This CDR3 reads CASSPRLTRSGANVLTF. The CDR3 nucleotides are TGTGCCAGCTCACCCCGGTTGACTAGATCTGGGGCCAACGTCCTGACTTTC.

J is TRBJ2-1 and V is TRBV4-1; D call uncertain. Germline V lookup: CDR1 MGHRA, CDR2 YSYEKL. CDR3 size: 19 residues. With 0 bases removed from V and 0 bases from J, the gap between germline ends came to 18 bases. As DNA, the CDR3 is TGCGCCAGCAGCCAAGATTACCGTCCGGGCCTCGACTCCTACAATGAGCAGTTCTTC. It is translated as CASSQDYRPGLDSYNEQFF.

The CDR3 sequence: CASSTGPTGGNTEAFF. The CDR3 DNA follows: TGTGCCAGCAGTACCGGACCCACCGGTGGGAACACTGAAGCTTTCTTT. This chain uses TRBV3-1 (or the pseudogene TRBV3-2) with TRBJ1-1; no clear D. Trimming removed 6 bases from V and 1 base from J, with 18 bases in between. Germline assignment: CDR1 LGHDT and CDR2 YNNKEL (reference sequence). The CDR3 is 16 residues long.